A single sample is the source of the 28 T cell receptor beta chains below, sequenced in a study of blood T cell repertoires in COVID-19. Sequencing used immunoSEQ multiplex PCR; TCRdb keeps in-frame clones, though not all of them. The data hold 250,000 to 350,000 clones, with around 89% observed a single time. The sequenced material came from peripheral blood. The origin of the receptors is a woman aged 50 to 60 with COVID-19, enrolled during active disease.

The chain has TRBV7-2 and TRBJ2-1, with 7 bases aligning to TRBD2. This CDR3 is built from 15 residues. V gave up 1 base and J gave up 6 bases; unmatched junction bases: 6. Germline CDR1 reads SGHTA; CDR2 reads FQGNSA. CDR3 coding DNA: TGTGCCAGCAGCTTAGGGCTCCCGGGAGGCAATGAGCAGTTCTTC. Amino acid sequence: CASSLGLPGGNEQFF.

CDR3 region: CAWSVGPSERGEQFF. Written as DNA, the CDR3 is TGTGCCTGGAGTGTAGGGCCGTCTGAGCGGGGTGAGCAGTTCTTC. The chain is built from TRBV30 and TRBJ2-1, with 7 bases that match TRBD2. This CDR3 has 15 amino acids. V shed 0 bases and J 9 bases; nucleotides not matched to a gene: 11. Germline loops: CDR1 GTSNPN, CDR2 SVGIG (reference sequence).

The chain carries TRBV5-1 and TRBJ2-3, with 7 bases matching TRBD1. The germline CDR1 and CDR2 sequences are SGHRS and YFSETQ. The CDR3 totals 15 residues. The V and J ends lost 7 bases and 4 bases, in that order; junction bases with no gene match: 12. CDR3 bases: TGCGCCAGCCGAACGAGGGGGCATGTAGCAGATACGCAGTATTTT. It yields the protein CASRTRGHVADTQYF.

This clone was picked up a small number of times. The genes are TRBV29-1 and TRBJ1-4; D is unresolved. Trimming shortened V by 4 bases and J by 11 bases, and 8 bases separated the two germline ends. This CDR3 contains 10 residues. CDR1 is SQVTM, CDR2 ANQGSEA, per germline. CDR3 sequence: CSVGDNKLFF. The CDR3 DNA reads TGCAGCGTTGGAGACAATAAACTGTTTTTT. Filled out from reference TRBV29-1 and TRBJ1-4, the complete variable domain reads SAVISQKPSRDICQRGTSLTIQCQVDSQVTMMFWYRQQPGQSLTLIATANQGSEATYESGFVIDKFPISRPNLTFSTLTVSNMSPEDSSIYLCSVGDNKLFFGSGTQLSVL.

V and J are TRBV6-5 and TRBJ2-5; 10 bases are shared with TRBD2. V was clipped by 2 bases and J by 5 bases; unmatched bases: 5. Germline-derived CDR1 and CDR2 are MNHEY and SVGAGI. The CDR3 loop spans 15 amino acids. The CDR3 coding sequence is TGTGCCAGCAGTTACAGGCTAGCGGGAGTTGAGACCCAGTACTTC. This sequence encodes CASSYRLAGVETQYF.

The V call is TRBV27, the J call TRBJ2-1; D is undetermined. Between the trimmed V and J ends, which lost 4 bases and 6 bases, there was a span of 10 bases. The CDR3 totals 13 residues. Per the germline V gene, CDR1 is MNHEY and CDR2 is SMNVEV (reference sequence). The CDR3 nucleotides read TGTGCCAGCAGTTACCAAGCGAGCAATGAGCAGTTCTTC. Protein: CASSYQASNEQFF.

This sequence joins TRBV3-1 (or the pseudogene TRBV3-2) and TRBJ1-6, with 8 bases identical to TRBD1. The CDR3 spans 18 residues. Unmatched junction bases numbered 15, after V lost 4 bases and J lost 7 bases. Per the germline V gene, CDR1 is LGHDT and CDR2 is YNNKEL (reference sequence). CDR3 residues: CASSPRGQGASRNSPLHF. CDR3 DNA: TGTGCCAGCAGCCCAAGGGGGCAGGGGGCTTCCCGGAATTCACCCCTCCACTTT.

CDR3 in amino acids: CASRPSAGQGNGYTF. The CDR3 DNA follows: TGTGCCAGCAGACCCAGCGCGGGACAGGGGAATGGCTACACCTTC. The gene calls are TRBV25-1 and TRBJ1-2, with 10 positions matching TRBD1. Germline-derived CDR1 and CDR2 are MGHDK and SYGVNS. This CDR3 is 15 amino acids long. Trimming removed 6 bases from V and 6 bases from J; junction bases left unmatched: 10.

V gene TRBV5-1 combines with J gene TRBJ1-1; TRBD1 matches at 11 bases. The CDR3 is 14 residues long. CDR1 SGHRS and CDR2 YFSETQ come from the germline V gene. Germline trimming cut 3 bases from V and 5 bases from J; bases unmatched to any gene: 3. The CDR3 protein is CASSWTGGRTEAFF. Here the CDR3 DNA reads TGCGCCAGCAGCTGGACAGGGGGCCGGACTGAAGCTTTCTTT. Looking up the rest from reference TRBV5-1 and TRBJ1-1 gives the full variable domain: KAGVTQTPRYLIKTRGQQVTLSCSPISGHRSVSWYQQTPGQGLQFLFEYFSETQRNKGNFPGRFSGRQFSNSRSEMNVSTLELGDSALYLCASSWTGGRTEAFFGQGTRLTVV.

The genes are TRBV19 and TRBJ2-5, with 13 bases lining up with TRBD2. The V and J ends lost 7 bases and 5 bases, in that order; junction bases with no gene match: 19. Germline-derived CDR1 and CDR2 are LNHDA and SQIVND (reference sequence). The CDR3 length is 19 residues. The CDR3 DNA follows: TGTGCCAGTAAAGATAAGGGAGTTCGGACTAGCGGGAGTCGTGAGACCCAGTACTTC. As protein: CASKDKGVRTSGSRETQYF.

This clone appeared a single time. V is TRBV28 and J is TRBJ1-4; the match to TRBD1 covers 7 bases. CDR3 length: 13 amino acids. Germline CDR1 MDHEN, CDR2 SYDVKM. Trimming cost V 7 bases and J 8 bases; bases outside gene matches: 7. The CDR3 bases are TGTGCCAGCACCAAAGGGGGCAGGGAAAAACTGTTTTTT. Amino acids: CASTKGGREKLFF.

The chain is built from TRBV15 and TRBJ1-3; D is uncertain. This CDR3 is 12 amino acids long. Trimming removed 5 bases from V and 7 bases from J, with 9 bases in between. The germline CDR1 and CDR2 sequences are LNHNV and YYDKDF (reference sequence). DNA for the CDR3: TGTGCCACCAGCGAAACGGGGAACACCATATATTTT. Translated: CATSETGNTIYF. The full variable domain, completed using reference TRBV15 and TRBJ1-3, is DAMVIQNPRYQVTQFGKPVTLSCSQTLNHNVMYWYQQKSSQAPKLLFHYYDKDFNNEADTPDNFQSRRPNTSFCFLDIRSPGLGDTAMYLCATSETGNTIYFGEGSWLTVV.

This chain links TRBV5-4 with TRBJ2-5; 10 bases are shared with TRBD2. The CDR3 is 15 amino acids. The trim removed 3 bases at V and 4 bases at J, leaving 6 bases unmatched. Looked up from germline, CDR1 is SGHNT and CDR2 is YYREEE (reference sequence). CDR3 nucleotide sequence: TGTGCCAGCAGCTCCAAGCGGGAGGGGACAGAGACCCAGTACTTC. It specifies CASSSKREGTETQYF.

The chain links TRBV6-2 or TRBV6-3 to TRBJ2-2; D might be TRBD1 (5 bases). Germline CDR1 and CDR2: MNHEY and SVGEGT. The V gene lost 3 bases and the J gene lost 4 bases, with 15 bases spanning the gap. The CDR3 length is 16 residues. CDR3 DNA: TGTGCCAGCAGTTATCCAAGCGACAGAATCACCGGGGAGCTGTTTTTT. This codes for CASSYPSDRITGELFF.

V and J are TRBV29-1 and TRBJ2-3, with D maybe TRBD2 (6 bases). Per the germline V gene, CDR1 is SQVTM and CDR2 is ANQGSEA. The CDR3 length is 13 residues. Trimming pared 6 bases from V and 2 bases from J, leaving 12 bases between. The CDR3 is CSVWGGTTDTQYF. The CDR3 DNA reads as TGCAGCGTCTGGGGCGGGACCACAGATACGCAGTATTTT.

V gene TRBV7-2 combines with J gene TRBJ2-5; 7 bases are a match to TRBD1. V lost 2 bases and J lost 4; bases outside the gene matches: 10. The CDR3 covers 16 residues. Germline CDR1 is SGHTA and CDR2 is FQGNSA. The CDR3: CASSLYTGATGETQYF. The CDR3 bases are TGTGCCAGCAGCTTATACACAGGGGCGACTGGAGAGACCCAGTACTTC.

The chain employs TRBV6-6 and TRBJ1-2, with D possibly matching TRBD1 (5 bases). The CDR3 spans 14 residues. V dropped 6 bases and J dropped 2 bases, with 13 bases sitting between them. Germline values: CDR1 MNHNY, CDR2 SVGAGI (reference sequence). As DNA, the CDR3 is TGTGCCAGCAGGACGACAGAACCCAACTATGGCTACACCTTC. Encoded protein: CASRTTEPNYGYTF.

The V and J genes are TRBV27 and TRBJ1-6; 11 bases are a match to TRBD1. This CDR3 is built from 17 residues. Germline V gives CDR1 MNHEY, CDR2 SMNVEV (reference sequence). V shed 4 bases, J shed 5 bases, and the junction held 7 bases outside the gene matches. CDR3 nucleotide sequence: TGTGCCAGCAGTTCACGGACAGGGGGCGCCCATAATTCACCCCTCCACTTT. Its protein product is CASSSRTGGAHNSPLHF.

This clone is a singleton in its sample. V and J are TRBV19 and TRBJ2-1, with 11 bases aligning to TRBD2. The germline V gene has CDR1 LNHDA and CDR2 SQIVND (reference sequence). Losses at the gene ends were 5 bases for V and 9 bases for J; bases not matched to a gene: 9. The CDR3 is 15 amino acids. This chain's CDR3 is CASSPTSGRAVEQFF. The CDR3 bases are TGTGCCAGTAGTCCCACTAGCGGGAGAGCGGTTGAGCAGTTCTTC.

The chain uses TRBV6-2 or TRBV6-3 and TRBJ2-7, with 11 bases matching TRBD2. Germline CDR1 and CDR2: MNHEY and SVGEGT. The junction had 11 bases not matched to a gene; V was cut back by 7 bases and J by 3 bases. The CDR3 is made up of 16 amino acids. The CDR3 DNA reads TGTGCCAGCACCTACTCGACTAGCGGGACATACTACGAGCAGTACTTC. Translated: CASTYSTSGTYYEQYF.

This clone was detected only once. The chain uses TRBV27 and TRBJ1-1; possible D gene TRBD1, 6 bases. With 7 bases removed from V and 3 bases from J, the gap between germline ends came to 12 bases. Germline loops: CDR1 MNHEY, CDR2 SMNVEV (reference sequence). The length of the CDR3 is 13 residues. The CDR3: CASTWGRDTEAFF. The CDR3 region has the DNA TGTGCCAGCACCTGGGGGCGCGACACTGAAGCTTTCTTT.

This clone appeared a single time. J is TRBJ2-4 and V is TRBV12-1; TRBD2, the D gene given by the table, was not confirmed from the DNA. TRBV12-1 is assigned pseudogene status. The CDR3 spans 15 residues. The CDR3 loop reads CASSGRLAEDNIQYF. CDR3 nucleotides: TGTGCCAGCAGCGGACGCTTAGCGGAGGACAACATTCAGTACTTC.

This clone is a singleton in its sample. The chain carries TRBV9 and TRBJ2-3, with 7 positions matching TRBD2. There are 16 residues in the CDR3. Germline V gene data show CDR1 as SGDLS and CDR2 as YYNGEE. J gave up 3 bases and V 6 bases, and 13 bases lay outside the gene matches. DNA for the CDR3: TGTGCCAGCACCCACTTATCGGCGGGAGCTACAGATACGCAGTATTTT. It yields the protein CASTHLSAGATDTQYF.

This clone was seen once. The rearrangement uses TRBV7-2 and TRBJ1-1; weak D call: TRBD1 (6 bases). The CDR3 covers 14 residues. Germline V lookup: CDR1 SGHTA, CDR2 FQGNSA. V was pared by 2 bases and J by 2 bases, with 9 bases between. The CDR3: CASSLTGTNTEAFF. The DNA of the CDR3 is TGTGCCAGCAGCTTAACAGGGACCAACACTGAAGCTTTCTTT. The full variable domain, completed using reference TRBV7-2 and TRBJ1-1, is GAGVSQSPSNKVTEKGKDVELRCDPISGHTALYWYRQSLGQGLEFLIYFQGNSAPDKSGLPSDRFSAERTGGSVSTLTIQRTQQEDSAVYLCASSLTGTNTEAFFGQGTRLTVV.

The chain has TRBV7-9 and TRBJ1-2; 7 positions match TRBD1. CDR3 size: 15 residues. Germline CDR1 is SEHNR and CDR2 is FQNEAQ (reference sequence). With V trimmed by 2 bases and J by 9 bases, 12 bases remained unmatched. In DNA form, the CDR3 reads TGTGCCAGCAGCTTAAATCGACGGGACAGACCGAGCTACACCTTC. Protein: CASSLNRRDRPSYTF.

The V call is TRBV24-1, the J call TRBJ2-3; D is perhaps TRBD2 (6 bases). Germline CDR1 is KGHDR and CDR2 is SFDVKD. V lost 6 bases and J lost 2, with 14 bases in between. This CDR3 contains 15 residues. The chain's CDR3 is CATSQAAGSTDTQYF. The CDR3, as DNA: TGTGCCACCAGTCAGGCGGCGGGGTCCACAGATACGCAGTATTTT.

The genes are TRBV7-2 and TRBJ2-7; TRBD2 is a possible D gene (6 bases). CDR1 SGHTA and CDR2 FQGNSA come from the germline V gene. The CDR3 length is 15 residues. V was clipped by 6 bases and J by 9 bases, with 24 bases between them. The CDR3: CASRRVVGGSDVQYF. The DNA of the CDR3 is TGTGCCAGCAGACGGGTGGTGGGAGGAAGTGATGTGCAGTACTTC.

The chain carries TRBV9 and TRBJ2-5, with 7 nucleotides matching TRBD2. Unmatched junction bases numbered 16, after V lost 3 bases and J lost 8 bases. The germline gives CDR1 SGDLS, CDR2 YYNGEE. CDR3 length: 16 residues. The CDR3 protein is CASSARLATSLNTQYF. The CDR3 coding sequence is TGTGCCAGCAGCGCTCGATTAGCGACTAGCCTAAATACCCAGTACTTC.